This T cell receptor beta chain was sequenced for a study of regulatory T cells in long-lasting Graves disease. Construction of TCR beta libraries relied on iRepertoire HTBI primers and on Arm-PCR targeting CDR3 regions. One entry per CDR3 protein results from TCRdb running MiXCR on the multiplex PCR reads. Among 550,000 to 700,000 distinct CDR3 sequences listed, 15% to 20% were seen once. This CDR3 region has 16 residues. The germline CDR1 and CDR2 sequences are KGHDR and SFDVKD. Trimming removed 4 bases from V and 2 bases from J, with 14 bases in between. Time point described: newly diagnosed GD, antithyroid drugs for less than 3 months. With RNA extracted from PBMCs as input, the TCR library was made. These same data were also listed under a study on T cells in Graves' hyperthyroidism and ophthalmopathy. That work contributes: TCR CDR3 underwent first-round RT-PCR with the HTBI primer set.

This sequence joins TRBV24-1 and TRBJ2-1; the D gene is possibly TRBD1 (6 bases). The source material was peripheral blood mononuclear cells (PBMCs), sampled at new diagnosis, from a patient treated with antithyroid drugs. The TCR comes from a man between 18 and 29 years old with Graves disease. The CDR3: CATSDDRDKPYNEQFF. The DNA of the CDR3 is TGTGCCACCAGTGACGACCGGGACAAACCCTACAATGAGCAGTTCTTC.